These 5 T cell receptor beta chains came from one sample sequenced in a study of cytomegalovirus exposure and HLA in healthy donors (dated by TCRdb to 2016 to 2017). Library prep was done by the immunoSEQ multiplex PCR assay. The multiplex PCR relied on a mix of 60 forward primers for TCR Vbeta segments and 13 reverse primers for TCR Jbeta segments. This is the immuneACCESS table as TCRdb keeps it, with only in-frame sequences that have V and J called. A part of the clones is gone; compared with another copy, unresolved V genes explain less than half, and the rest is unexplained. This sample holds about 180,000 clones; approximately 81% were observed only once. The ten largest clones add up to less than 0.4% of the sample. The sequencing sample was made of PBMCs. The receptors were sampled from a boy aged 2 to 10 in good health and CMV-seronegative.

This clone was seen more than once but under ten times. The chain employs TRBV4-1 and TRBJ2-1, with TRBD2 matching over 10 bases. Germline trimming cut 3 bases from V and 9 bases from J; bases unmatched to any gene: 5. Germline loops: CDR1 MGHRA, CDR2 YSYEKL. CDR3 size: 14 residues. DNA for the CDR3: TGCGCCAGCAGCCACCCGGGACTAGCGCGTGAGCAGTTCTTC. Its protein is CASSHPGLAREQFF.

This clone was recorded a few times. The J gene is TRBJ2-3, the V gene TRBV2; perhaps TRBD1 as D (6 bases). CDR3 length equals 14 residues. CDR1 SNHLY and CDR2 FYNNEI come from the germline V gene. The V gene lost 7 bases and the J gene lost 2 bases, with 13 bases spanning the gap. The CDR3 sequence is CASIPGHVTDTQYF. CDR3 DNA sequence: TGTGCCAGCATACCGGGACACGTCACAGATACGCAGTATTTT.

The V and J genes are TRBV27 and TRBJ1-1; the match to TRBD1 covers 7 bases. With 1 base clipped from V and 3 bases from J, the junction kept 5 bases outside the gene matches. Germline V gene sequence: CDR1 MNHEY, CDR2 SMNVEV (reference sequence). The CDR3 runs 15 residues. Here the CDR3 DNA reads TGTGCCAGCAGTTTATGGAGGGGGCGGGACACTGAAGCTTTCTTT. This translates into CASSLWRGRDTEAFF.

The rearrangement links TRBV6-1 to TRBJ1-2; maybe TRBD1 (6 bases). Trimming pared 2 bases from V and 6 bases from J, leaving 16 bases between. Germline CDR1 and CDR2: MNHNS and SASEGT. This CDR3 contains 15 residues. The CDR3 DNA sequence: TGTGCCAGCAGTGAAAGTGGGGGCCCAGCAGATGGCTACACCTTC. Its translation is CASSESGGPADGYTF.

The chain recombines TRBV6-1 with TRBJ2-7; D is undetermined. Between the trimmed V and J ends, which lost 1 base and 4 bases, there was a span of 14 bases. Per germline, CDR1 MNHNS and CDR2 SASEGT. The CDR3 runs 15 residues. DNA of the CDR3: TGTGCCAGCAGTGAAGGCCTAGACGGCGGTTACGAGCAGTACTTC. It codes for CASSEGLDGGYEQYF.